The rows below give T cell receptor beta chains drawn from one sample of a study of T cell responses to AZD1222 COVID-19 vaccine. Sequencing was performed with immunoSEQ multiplex PCR; in TCRdb, only in-frame clones are kept and a portion is missing. The profile shows around 84,000 clones, approximately 92% of them singletons. The sample was peripheral blood, taken on day 0 of AZD1222 vaccination. These receptors were obtained from an adult in good health. CDR3s include the opening cysteine and the closing phenylalanine or tryptophan. The D gene is left open where the match is weak. The size entry is marked missing in some rows and otherwise reads once, few, many or a size class.

J,size,V,D,DNA,CDR3
TRBJ2-7,-,TRBV5-1,TRBD2,TGCGCCAGCAGTTTCGCTAGCGGGAGGGCCTCCGAGCAGTACTTC,CASSFASGRASEQYF
TRBJ1-3,-,TRBV6-1,-,TGTGCCAGCAGTGAAGCGACAGGAGGGGGAAACACCATATATTTT,CASSEATGGGNTIYF
TRBJ2-5,-,TRBV4-2,-,TGTGCCAGCAGCCAAGTGACTACCCCTGGCGAGACCCAGTACTTC,CASSQVTTPGETQYF
TRBJ2-7,-,TRBV7-9,-,TGTGCCAGCAGCTTTGCGTCCTACGAGCAGTACTTC,CASSFASYEQYF
TRBJ1-2,-,TRBV14,TRBD1,TGTGCCAGCAGCCAAGATCGGACAGGAGCTGGCTACACCTTC,CASSQDRTGAGYTF
TRBJ1-2,-,TRBV6-5,-,TGTGCCAGCAGTTACTCGGCCACAGGCTATGGCTACACCTTC,CASSYSATGYGYTF
TRBJ2-1,-,TRBV13,TRBD2,TGTGCCAGCAGCTTATCAGCGGCCGGGGGGTACAATGAGCAGTTCTTC,CASSLSAAGGYNEQFF
TRBJ2-7,-,TRBV28,-,TGTGCCAGCAGCCTCGGAGGGGGTACTTTCTCCTACGAGCAGTACTTC,CASSLGGGTFSYEQYF
TRBJ1-1,-,TRBV6-1,-,TGTGCCAGCAGGGAAGACAGCCACACTGAAGCTTTCTTT,CASREDSHTEAFF
TRBJ1-4,once,TRBV28,-,TGTGCCGGGAGAGGGTCATCTAATGAAAAACTGTTTTTT,CAGRGSSNEKLFF
TRBJ1-6,few,TRBV4-1,-,TGCGCCAGCAGCCAAGAAGTAGGGGCTGATTCACCCCTCCACTTT,CASSQEVGADSPLHF
TRBJ1-2,-,TRBV11-2,TRBD1,TGTGCCAGCAGCGGACAGGGGGCCTACGGCTACACCTTC,CASSGQGAYGYTF
TRBJ1-1,-,TRBV10-3,-,TGTGCCATCAGTCCCCCTATGGGGAACACTGAAGCTTTCTTT,CAISPPMGNTEAFF
TRBJ1-5,-,TRBV30,-,TGTGCCTGGAGTGTACCCCGATATGACAGTCTCTATCAGCCCCAGCATTTT,CAWSVPRYDSLYQPQHF
TRBJ1-4,-,TRBV7-9,TRBD1,TGTGCCAGCAGCTTAAGGGGGACAGAGAATGAAAAACTGTTTTTT,CASSLRGTENEKLFF
TRBJ2-3,-,TRBV5-8,-,TGTGCCAGCAGCTTGGGCCTGGGAGGACAGGTTCAAGATACGCAGTATTTT,CASSLGLGGQVQDTQYF
TRBJ2-7,-,TRBV6-6,-,TGTGCCAGCAGTTACTCAAAAGGATCCTACGAGCAGTACTTC,CASSYSKGSYEQYF
TRBJ1-5,few,TRBV4-1,-,TGCGCCAGCAGCCAAGATCGTACAGGGTGGAGTGGGATAAGCAATCAGCCCCAGCATTTT,CASSQDRTGWSGISNQPQHF
TRBJ1-5,-,TRBV28,TRBD1,TGTGCCAGCAGTCGCCGGGACAGGCCGTGGCATAGCAATCAGCCCCAGCATTTT,CASSRRDRPWHSNQPQHF
TRBJ2-5,-,TRBV5-1,-,TGCGCCAGCCGCGCCGGGGCTATCCAAGAGACCCAGTACTTC,CASRAGAIQETQYF